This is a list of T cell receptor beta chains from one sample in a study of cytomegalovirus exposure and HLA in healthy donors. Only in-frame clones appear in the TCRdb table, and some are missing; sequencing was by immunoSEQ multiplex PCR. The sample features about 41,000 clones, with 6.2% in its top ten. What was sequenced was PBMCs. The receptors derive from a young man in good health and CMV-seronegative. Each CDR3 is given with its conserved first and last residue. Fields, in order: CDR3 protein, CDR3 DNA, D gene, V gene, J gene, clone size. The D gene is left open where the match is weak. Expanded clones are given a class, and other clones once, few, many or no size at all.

CASSLGQGPTLHF	TGCGCCAGCAGCTTGGGACAGGGCCCAACCCTCCACTTT	TRBD1	TRBV5-1	TRBJ1-6	NA
CAWSVRESQPQHF	TGTGCCTGGAGTGTGCGGGAAAGTCAGCCCCAGCATTTT	NA	TRBV30	TRBJ1-5	NA
CATSSLPGQPNNEQFF	TGTGCCACCAGCAGTCTTCCGGGACAGCCCAACAATGAGCAGTTCTTC	TRBD1	TRBV15	TRBJ2-1	medium-sized
CSVALLRDPGHEAFF	TGCAGCGTCGCACTATTGAGGGACCCGGGACATGAAGCTTTCTTT	NA	TRBV29-1	TRBJ1-1	NA
CASSRDTNTGELFF	TGTGCCAGTAGTCGGGACACCAACACCGGGGAGCTGTTTTTT	NA	TRBV19	TRBJ2-2	NA
CASINTGTGLMEQYF	TGTGCCAGCATTAACACCGGGACAGGGCTTATGGAGCAGTACTTC	TRBD1	TRBV6-1	TRBJ2-7	NA
CATSRHSDRVKGQYF	TGTGCCACCAGCAGACACTCGGACAGGGTAAAAGGGCAGTACTTC	TRBD1	TRBV15	TRBJ2-7	NA
CASSDRGHNQPQHF	TGTGCCAGCAGTGACAGGGGGCATAATCAGCCCCAGCATTTT	TRBD1	TRBV25-1	TRBJ1-5	NA
CASSGLGGNQPQHF	TGTGCCAGTAGTGGGCTTGGTGGGAATCAGCCCCAGCATTTT	NA	TRBV19	TRBJ1-5	NA
CASSLKVVTGQFF	TGCGCCAGCAGCTTGAAGGTTGTGACAGGGCAGTTCTTC	NA	TRBV5-1	TRBJ2-1	NA
CAISESGGSHGYTF	TGTGCCATCAGTGAGTCAGGCGGCTCCCATGGCTACACCTTC	NA	TRBV10-3	TRBJ1-2	NA
CSVSQAGETQYF	TGCAGCGTCAGTCAAGCGGGAGAGACCCAGTACTTC	NA	TRBV29-1	TRBJ2-5	NA
CASSRRLVSAQYF	TGTGCCAGCAGCCGCCGACTGGTGAGCGCGCAGTATTTT	NA	TRBV5-6	TRBJ2-3	NA
CASSQGFLAGGPYNEQFF	TGCGCCAGCAGCCAAGGGTTCCTAGCGGGGGGGCCATACAATGAGCAGTTCTTC	TRBD2	TRBV4-3	TRBJ2-1	NA
CAISEPGEDTEAFF	TGTGCCATCAGTGAACCGGGAGAGGACACTGAAGCTTTCTTT	NA	TRBV10-3	TRBJ1-1	NA
CASSPGLKSTDTQYF	TGTGCCAGCAGCCCAGGACTCAAGAGCACAGATACGCAGTATTTT	NA	TRBV7-9	TRBJ2-3	NA
CASSRGGVTGELFF	TGTGCCAGCAGCCGCGGCGGTGTCACCGGGGAGCTGTTTTTT	NA	TRBV7-9	TRBJ2-2	NA
CASSLTGQAVSETQYF	TGTGCCAGCAGCTTGACCGGACAGGCGGTCTCAGAGACCCAGTACTTC	TRBD1	TRBV5-6	TRBJ2-5	NA
CASSQGRVSSGANVLTF	TGCGCCAGCAGCCAAGGCAGGGTAAGCTCTGGGGCCAACGTCCTGACTTTC	NA	TRBV4-1	TRBJ2-6	NA
CASSLGNGVYEQYF	TGTGCCAGCAGCTTAGGGAACGGGGTCTACGAGCAGTACTTC	NA	TRBV7-3	TRBJ2-7	NA